The 2 T cell receptor beta chains in this list originate from one sample, sequenced in a study of cytomegalovirus exposure and HLA in healthy donors. Primers included in the PCR were 60 Vbeta and 13 Jbeta primers. Here immunoSEQ multiplex PCR was the method, and the copy in TCRdb shows in-frame clones only, minus some. The data show about 160,000 clones, 65% to 85% seen once. Sequenced input: PBMCs. The source of these receptors is a woman between 50 and 59 years old in good health and CMV-seropositive.

This rearrangement joins TRBV29-1 to TRBJ2-7; D is perhaps TRBD1 (5 bases). The germline CDR1 and CDR2 sequences are SQVTM and ANQGSEA. This CDR3 spans 13 amino acids. V was trimmed by 0 bases and J by 4 bases, leaving 10 bases between them. The chain's CDR3 is CSVEDDSRYEQYF. The DNA of the CDR3 is TGCAGCGTTGAAGATGACAGCAGGTACGAGCAGTACTTC.

The CDR3 region has the DNA TGTGCCAGTAGTATAGTCTTCCAGCCCCAGCATTTT. Protein: CASSIVFQPQHF. The chain employs TRBV19 and TRBJ1-5; the D is unclear. V was shortened by 1 base and J by 7 bases, with 5 bases between the two germline ends. The CDR3 runs to 12 residues. The germline V gene has CDR1 LNHDA and CDR2 SQIVND (reference sequence).